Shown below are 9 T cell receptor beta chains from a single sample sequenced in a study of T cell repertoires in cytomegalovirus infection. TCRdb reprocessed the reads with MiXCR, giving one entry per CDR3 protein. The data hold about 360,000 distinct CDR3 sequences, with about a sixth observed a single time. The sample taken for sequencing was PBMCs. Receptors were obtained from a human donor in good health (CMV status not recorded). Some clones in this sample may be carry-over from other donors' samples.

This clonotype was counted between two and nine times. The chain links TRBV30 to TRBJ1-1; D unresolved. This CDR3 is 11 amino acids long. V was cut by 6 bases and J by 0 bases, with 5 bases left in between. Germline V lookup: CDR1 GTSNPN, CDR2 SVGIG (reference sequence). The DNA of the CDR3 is TGTGCCTGCGCCCTGAACACTGAAGCTTTCTTT. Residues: CACALNTEAFF.

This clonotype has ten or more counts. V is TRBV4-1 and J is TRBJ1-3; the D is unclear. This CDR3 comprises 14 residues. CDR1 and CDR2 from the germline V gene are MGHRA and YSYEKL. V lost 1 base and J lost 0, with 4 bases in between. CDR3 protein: CASSQGNSGNTIYF. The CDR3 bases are TGCGCCAGCAGCCAAGGAAACTCTGGAAACACCATATATTTT.

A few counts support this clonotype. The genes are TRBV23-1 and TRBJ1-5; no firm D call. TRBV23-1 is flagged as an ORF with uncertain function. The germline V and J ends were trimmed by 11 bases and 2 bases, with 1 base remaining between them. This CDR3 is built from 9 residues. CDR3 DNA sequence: TGCGCCTGCAATCAGCCCCAGCATTTT. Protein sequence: CACNQPQHF.

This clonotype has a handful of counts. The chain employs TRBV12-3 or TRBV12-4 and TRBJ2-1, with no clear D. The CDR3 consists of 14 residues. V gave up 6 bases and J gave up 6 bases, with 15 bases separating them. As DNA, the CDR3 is TGTGCCAGCAGGAGGCTGGGCGCCTCCAATGAGCAGTTCTTC. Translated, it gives CASRRLGASNEQFF.

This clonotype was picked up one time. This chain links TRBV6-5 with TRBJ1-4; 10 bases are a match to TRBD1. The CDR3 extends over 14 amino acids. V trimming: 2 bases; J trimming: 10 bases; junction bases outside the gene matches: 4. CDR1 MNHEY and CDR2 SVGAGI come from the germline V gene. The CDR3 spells CASSYGTGVGKLFF. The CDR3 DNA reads TGTGCCAGCAGTTACGGGACAGGGGTCGGAAAACTGTTTTTT.

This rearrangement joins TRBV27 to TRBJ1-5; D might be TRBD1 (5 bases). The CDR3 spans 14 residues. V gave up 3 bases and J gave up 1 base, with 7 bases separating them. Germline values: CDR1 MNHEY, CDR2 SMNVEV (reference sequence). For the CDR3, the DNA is TGTGCCAGCAGTTTCCAGGGAAGCAATCAGCCCCAGCATTTT. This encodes CASSFQGSNQPQHF.

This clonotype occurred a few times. The CDR3 here is CASRSGGVRVTQYF. The CDR3 nucleotides are TGTGCCAGCAGAAGCGGGGGGGTCCGGGTTACGCAGTATTTT. The chain combines TRBV6-2 or TRBV6-3 with TRBJ2-3; 10 bases map to TRBD2. CDR1 is MNHEY, CDR2 SVGEGT, per germline. After removal of 6 bases from V and 8 bases from J, the junction contained 8 bases not matched to a gene. CDR3 size: 14 residues.

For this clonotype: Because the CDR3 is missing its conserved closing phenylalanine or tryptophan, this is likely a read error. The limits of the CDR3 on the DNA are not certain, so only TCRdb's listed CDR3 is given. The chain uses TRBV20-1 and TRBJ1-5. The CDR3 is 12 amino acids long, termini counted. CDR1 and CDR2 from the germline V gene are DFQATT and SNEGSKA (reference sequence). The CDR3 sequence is CSARRDNQPQQV.

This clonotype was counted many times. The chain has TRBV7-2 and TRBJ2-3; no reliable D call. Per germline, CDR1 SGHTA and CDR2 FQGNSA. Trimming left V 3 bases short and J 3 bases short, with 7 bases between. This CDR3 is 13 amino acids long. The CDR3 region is CASSFTPTDTQYF. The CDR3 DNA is TGTGCCAGCAGCTTTACCCCTACAGATACGCAGTATTTT.